This T cell receptor (beta chain) emerged from a study of T-cell reconstitution after alpha-beta-depleted transplantation in children. A few counts support this clonotype. Library preparation (for TCRbeta) was performed with unique molecular identifiers. TCRdb reanalysed the PCR reads using MiXCR and keeps one entry per CDR3 protein. This table holds some 550,000 distinct CDR3 sequences, about 16% found once. CDR3 size: 16 residues. The germline V gene encodes CDR1 SGHRS and CDR2 YFSETQ. The V gene end was trimmed by 0 bases and the J gene end by 5 bases; junction bases not matched to a gene: 6. The sample here was PBMCs from the stem cell graft donor, taken from the stem cell graft. The chain recombines TRBV5-1 with TRBJ2-3, with 10 bases fitting TRBD2. The TCR sequence derives from a human donor who donated a stem cell graft to a child with acute lymphoblastic leukemia. CDR3 amino acids: CASSLERAGGKDTQYF. The CDR3 DNA sequence: TGCGCCAGCAGCTTGGAGAGAGCGGGAGGGAAAGATACGCAGTATTTT.